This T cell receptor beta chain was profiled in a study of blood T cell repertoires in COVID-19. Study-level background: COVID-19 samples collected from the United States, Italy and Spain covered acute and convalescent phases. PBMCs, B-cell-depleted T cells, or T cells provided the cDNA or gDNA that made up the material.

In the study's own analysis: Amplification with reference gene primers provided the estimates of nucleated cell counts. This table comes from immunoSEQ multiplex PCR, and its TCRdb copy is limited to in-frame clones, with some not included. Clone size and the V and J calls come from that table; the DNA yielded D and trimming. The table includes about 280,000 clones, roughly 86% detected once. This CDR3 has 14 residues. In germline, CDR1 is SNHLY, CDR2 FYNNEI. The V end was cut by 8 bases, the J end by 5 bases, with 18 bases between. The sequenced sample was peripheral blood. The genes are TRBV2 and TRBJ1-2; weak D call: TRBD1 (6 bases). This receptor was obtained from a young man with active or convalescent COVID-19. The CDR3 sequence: CASCQGPIFYGYTF. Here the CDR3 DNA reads TGTGCCAGCTGCCAGGGGCCTATCTTTTATGGCTACACCTTC.